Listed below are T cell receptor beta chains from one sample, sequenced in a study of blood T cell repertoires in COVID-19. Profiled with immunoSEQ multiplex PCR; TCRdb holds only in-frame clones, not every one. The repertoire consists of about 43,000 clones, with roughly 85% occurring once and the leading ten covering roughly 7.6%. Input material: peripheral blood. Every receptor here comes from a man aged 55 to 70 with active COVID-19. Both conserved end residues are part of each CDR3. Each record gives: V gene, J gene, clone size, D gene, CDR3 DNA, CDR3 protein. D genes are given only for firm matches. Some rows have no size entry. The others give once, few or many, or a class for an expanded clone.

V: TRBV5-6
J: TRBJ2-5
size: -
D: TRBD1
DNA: TGTGCCAGCAGCTCGGACAGGGGGCGCGAGGAGACCCAGTACTTC
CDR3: CASSSDRGREETQYF

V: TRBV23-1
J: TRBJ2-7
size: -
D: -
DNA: TGCGCCAGCAGTCGCCGGTGGGCGGGGGAGCAGTACTTC
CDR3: CASSRRWAGEQYF

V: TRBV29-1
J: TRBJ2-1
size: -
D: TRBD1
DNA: TGCAGCGTTGTGGGGACAGGCTACAATGAGCAGTTCTTC
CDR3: CSVVGTGYNEQFF

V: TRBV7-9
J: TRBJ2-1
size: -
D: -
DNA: TGTGCCAGCAGCTTATGGCTCGGGAGCGTGGACAATGAGCAGTTCTTC
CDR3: CASSLWLGSVDNEQFF

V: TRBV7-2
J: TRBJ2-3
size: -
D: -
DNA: TGTGCCAGCAGCTCCCCTAGCACAGATACGCAGTATTTT
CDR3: CASSSPSTDTQYF

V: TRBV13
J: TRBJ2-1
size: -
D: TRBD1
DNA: TGTGCCAGCAGCCTTGCCGGGACAGGTGACTACAATGAGCAGTTCTTC
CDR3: CASSLAGTGDYNEQFF

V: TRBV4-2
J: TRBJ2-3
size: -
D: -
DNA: TGTGCCAGCAGCCAAGACAGGAGCACAGATACGCAGTATTTT
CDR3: CASSQDRSTDTQYF

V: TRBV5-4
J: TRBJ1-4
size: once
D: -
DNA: TGTGCCAGCAGCTCGGGGAATCATGAAAAACTGTTTTTT
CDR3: CASSSGNHEKLFF

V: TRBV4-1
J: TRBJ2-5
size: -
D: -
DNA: TGCGCCAGCCGCCCAGGGGACCAAGAGACCCAGTACTTC
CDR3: CASRPGDQETQYF

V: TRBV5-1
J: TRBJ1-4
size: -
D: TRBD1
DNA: TGCGCCAGCAGCCCAAGGACAGGGGATAATGAAAAACTGTTTTTT
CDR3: CASSPRTGDNEKLFF

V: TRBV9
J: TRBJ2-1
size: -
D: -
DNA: TGTGCCAGCAGCGTAGAAGGCTTCCCGCTAGCGCGTAATGAGCAGTTCTTC
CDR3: CASSVEGFPLARNEQFF

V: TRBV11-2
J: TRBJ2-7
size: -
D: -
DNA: TGTGCCAGCAGCTTAGCACTAAACTACGAGCAGTACTTC
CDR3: CASSLALNYEQYF

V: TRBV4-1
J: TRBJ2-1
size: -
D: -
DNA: TGCGCCAGCAGCCAAGATACACGGGAGAAGCAGTTCTTC
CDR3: CASSQDTREKQFF

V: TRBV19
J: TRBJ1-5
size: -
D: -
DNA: TGTGCCAGTAGCCTAAATAGCAATCAGCCCCAGCATTTT
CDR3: CASSLNSNQPQHF

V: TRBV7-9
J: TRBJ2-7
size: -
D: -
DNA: TGTGCCAGCAGCTTCGGGACGGGTACTACGGGGGACGAGCAGTACTTC
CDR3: CASSFGTGTTGDEQYF

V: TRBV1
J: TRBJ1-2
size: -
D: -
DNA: TGCACCAGCAGCTACGGACAGGGGCCCGCTAACTATGGCTACACCTTC
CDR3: CTSSYGQGPANYGYTF

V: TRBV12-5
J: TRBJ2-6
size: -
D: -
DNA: TGTGCTAGTGGTTTCTCTACCGAAGGGGTTTTTAGCTCTGGGGCCAACGTCCTGACTTTC
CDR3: CASGFSTEGVFSSGANVLTF

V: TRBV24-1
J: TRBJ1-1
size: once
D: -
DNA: TGTGCCACCAGTGCTCGGGACACTGAAGCTTTCTTT
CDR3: CATSARDTEAFF